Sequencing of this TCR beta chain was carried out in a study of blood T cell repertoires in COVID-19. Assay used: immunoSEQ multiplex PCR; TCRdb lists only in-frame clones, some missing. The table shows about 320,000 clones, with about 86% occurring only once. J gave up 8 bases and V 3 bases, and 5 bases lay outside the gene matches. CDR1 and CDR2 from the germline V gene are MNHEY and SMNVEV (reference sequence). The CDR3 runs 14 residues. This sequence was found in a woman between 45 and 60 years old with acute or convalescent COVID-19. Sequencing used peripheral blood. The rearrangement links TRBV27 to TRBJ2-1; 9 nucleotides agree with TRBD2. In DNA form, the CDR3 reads TGTGCCAGCAGTTTCCTAGCGGGGATCGATGAGCAGTTCTTC. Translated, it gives CASSFLAGIDEQFF.